This T cell receptor (beta chain) was captured in a study of CD8+ T cells in alopecia areata. Background on the study: Treated patients were scored for severity by percent of scalp affected. The study's findings and limits: Numerous clones, expanded in lesions, remained in scalp and blood during tofacitinib.

CDR3 length: 15 residues. V lost 2 bases and J lost 2; bases outside the gene matches: 3. CDR1 and CDR2 from the germline V gene are MNHEY and SMNVEV (reference sequence). Once RNA had been extracted, it was reverse transcribed into cDNA to act as the sequencing template. TCRdb keeps only in-frame clones here, not all; method: immunoSEQ multiplex PCR. The sample lists about 270,000 clones, 60% occurring once. Treatment denoted: oral pan-JAK inhibitor, 5-10 mg twice daily. With respect to this clone: The antigen is unknown.

The TCR originated in a human donor with alopecia areata. Sequencing used CD4+ T cells sorted from blood, obtained around week 54, from a patient treated with tofacitinib. V and J are TRBV27 and TRBJ1-5; 7 bases match TRBD1. This CDR3 reads CASSLGGTGNQPQHF. DNA for the CDR3: TGTGCCAGCAGTTTAGGCGGGACAGGCAATCAGCCCCAGCATTTT.